The 32 T cell receptor beta chains presented below share a single source sample, sequenced in a study of early stage breast cancer tumors (dated by TCRdb to about 2017). The library was obtained by the immunoSEQ multiplex PCR assay. Drawn from immuneACCESS, this table holds only the in-frame rearrangements with V and J called that TCRdb kept. Clones are partly lost; checked studies trace under half to an unresolved V gene and leave the rest unexplained. The sample table contains about 36,000 clones; only one count was recorded for 74% of them. Of the sample, roughly 7% is held by the ten largest clones. The sample was blood. These receptors were taken from a person in their sixties or seventies with breast cancer.

This CDR3 is CASSYSGYSMNTEAFF. The CDR3 nucleotides are TGTGCCAGCAGTTACTCGGGCTACTCCATGAACACTGAAGCTTTCTTT. The genes are TRBV6-5 and TRBJ1-1; D is unresolved. Looked up from germline, CDR1 is MNHEY and CDR2 is SVGAGI. Trimming removed 0 bases from V and 0 bases from J, with 11 bases in between. The CDR3 has 16 amino acids.

DNA for the CDR3: TGTGCCAGCAGTAACTACGGGACAGGGTCCTACGAGCAGTACTTC. Translated, it gives CASSNYGTGSYEQYF. The V gene is TRBV7-9, the J gene TRBJ2-7; 9 bases are shared with TRBD1. With 6 bases clipped from V and 1 base from J, the junction kept 7 bases outside the gene matches. CDR3 length: 15 residues. CDR1 and CDR2 from the germline V gene are SEHNR and FQNEAQ (reference sequence).

The chain links TRBV9 to TRBJ2-1, with a weak D call TRBD1 (5 bases). Germline CDR1 SGDLS, CDR2 YYNGEE. This CDR3 is built from 14 residues. V was pared by 5 bases and J by 0 bases, with 9 bases between. For the CDR3, the DNA is TGTGCCAGCAGTAGGGGCAACTCCTACAATGAGCAGTTCTTC. This sequence encodes CASSRGNSYNEQFF.

Here the CDR3 DNA reads TGTGCCAGCAGTGATTCTGAATTGGAGACCCAGTACTTC. It is translated as CASSDSELETQYF. The V gene is TRBV2, the J gene TRBJ2-5; D remains unclear. Germline V gene sequence: CDR1 SNHLY, CDR2 FYNNEI. Trimming left V 3 bases short and J 5 bases short, with 10 bases between. The CDR3 loop spans 13 amino acids. Full variable domain (rest looked up from reference TRBV2 and TRBJ2-5): EPEVTQTPSHQVTQMGQEVILRCVPISNHLYFYWYRQILGQKVEFLVSFYNNEISEKSEIFDDQFSVERPDGSNFTLKIRSTKLEDSAMYFCASSDSELETQYFGPGTRLLVL.

The sample holds one count of this clone. CDR3 sequence reads: CASSFVAYEQYF. CDR3 DNA: TGTGCCAGCAGTTTCGTGGCATACGAGCAGTACTTC. This sequence joins TRBV28 and TRBJ2-7; D remains ambiguous. Trimming shortened V by 3 bases and J by 4 bases, and 7 bases separated the two germline ends. CDR1 is MDHEN, CDR2 SYDVKM, per germline. The CDR3 loop spans 12 amino acids.

This chain uses TRBV28 with TRBJ2-7, with D perhaps matching TRBD1 (5 bases). Germline CDR1 reads MDHEN; CDR2 reads SYDVKM. With 5 bases removed from V and 7 bases from J, the gap between germline ends came to 21 bases. The CDR3 runs 15 residues. CDR3 sequence reads: CASSPPAKGSSEQYF. The CDR3 DNA reads as TGTGCCAGCAGTCCCCCGGCTAAGGGGTCCTCGGAGCAGTACTTC.

The table lists this clone with a count of one. This chain joins TRBV9 and TRBJ1-5; D may be TRBD1 (5 bases). V was shortened by 4 bases and J by 6 bases, with 17 bases between the two germline ends. CDR3 length: 15 residues. The germline V gene has CDR1 SGDLS and CDR2 YYNGEE. For the CDR3, the DNA is TGTGCCAGCAGCCCTGACCCAGGGCTAACTCAGCCCCAGCATTTT. This gives the protein CASSPDPGLTQPQHF. The full variable domain, with the rest looked up from reference TRBV9 and TRBJ1-5, is DSGVTQTPKHLITATGQRVTLRCSPRSGDLSVYWYQQSLDQGLQFLIQYYNGEERAKGNILERFSAQQFPDLHSELNLSSLELGDSALYFCASSPDPGLTQPQHFGDGTRLSIL.

This clone occurred once. The chain has TRBV19 and TRBJ2-7; D is perhaps TRBD1 (5 bases). Germline V CDR1 and CDR2: LNHDA, SQIVND (reference sequence). The CDR3 length is 13 residues. The germline V and J ends were trimmed by 6 bases and 3 bases, with 12 bases remaining between them. The CDR3 nucleotides are TGTGCCAGTAGCCCACTTAGGGGCTACGAGCAGTACTTC. Translation gives CASSPLRGYEQYF.

The chain uses TRBV5-6 and TRBJ1-1; a weak D match, TRBD1 (6 bases). The CDR3 has 16 residues. V was trimmed by 4 bases and J by 0 bases, leaving 16 bases between them. The germline V gene has CDR1 SGHDT and CDR2 YYEEEE. The CDR3 DNA follows: TGTGCCAGCAGCACCCTGGGGGCATCGATGAACACTGAAGCTTTCTTT. It yields the protein CASSTLGASMNTEAFF.

This clone was seen more than once but under ten times. The V gene is TRBV10-3, the J gene TRBJ1-1, with D perhaps TRBD1 (6 bases). Trimming removed 0 bases from V and 6 bases from J, with 11 bases in between. The germline gives CDR1 ENHRY, CDR2 SYGVKD. This CDR3 is built from 14 residues. CDR3: CAISESRGFPEAFF. The DNA of the CDR3 is TGTGCCATCAGTGAGTCGAGGGGGTTCCCTGAAGCTTTCTTT.

This clone is a singleton in its sample. This rearrangement joins TRBV7-9 to TRBJ1-2; D not certain. The CDR3 totals 12 residues. Trimming removed 1 base from V and 5 bases from J, with 5 bases in between. From germline, CDR1 is SEHNR and CDR2 FQNEAQ (reference sequence). The CDR3 sequence is CASSLDIYGYTF. CDR3 DNA: TGTGCCAGCAGCTTAGACATTTATGGCTACACCTTC.

The chain has TRBV7-2 and TRBJ2-3, with D perhaps given as TRBD1 or TRBD2 (5 bases each). CDR1 is SGHTA, CDR2 FQGNSA, per germline. V shed 4 bases and J shed 0 bases, with 8 bases lying between them. CDR3 length: 14 residues. The chain's CDR3 is CASSSRDSTDTQYF. The CDR3 DNA is TGTGCCAGCAGCTCCCGGGACAGCACAGATACGCAGTATTTT.

The rearrangement joins TRBV5-1 to TRBJ1-1, with 9 bases lining up with TRBD1. The CDR3 has 16 amino acids. J gave up 0 bases and V 4 bases, and 7 bases lay outside the gene matches. Germline CDR1 reads SGHRS; CDR2 reads YFSETQ. The CDR3 is CASSPGQGNMNTEAFF. The CDR3 nucleotides are TGCGCCAGCAGCCCGGGACAGGGTAACATGAACACTGAAGCTTTCTTT.

The chain is built from TRBV19 and TRBJ1-1; maybe TRBD1 (6 bases). This CDR3 comprises 14 residues. The germline V gene encodes CDR1 LNHDA and CDR2 SQIVND (reference sequence). V lost 1 base, J lost 4 bases, and 10 bases lay in between. CDR3: CASSIGGGSTEAFF. The CDR3 coding sequence is TGTGCCAGTAGTATAGGAGGGGGAAGCACTGAAGCTTTCTTT. Complete variable domain (other parts from reference TRBV19 and TRBJ1-1): DGGITQSPKYLFRKEGQNVTLSCEQNLNHDAMYWYRQDPGQGLRLIYYSQIVNDFQKGDIAEGYSVSREKKESFPLTVTSAQKNPTAFYLCASSIGGGSTEAFFGQGTRLTVV.

The V and J genes are TRBV27 and TRBJ2-5; 12 bases map to TRBD2. CDR1 and CDR2 (germline): MNHEY, SMNVEV (reference sequence). The V gene end was trimmed by 3 bases and the J gene end by 5 bases; junction bases not matched to a gene: 10. This CDR3 is built from 17 residues. The CDR3, as DNA: TGTGCCAGCAGTTTTTCGACTAGCGGGGGCCCCCGGGAGACCCAGTACTTC. Encoded protein: CASSFSTSGGPRETQYF.

This rearrangement joins TRBV18 to TRBJ2-5; 10 bases align to TRBD1. V shed 4 bases and J 2 bases; nucleotides not matched to a gene: 4. Germline V gene data show CDR1 as KGHSH and CDR2 as LQKENI. The CDR3 totals 15 residues. CDR3: CASSRQGAGQETQYF. Written as DNA, the CDR3 is TGTGCCAGCTCACGACAGGGGGCTGGGCAAGAGACCCAGTACTTC.

About this clone: This same CDR3 is encoded by further DNA sequences in the sample. This chain connects TRBV7-9 to TRBJ2-7; 11 positions match TRBD2. V was pared by 4 bases and J by 7 bases, with 12 bases of the junction left unmatched. The V gene's germline CDR1 is SEHNR and CDR2 FQNEAQ (reference sequence). The CDR3 has 16 residues. This CDR3 is CASSSHTSGSPREQYF. The CDR3 region has the DNA TGTGCCAGCAGCTCCCACACTAGCGGGAGCCCACGGGAGCAGTACTTC.

This chain connects TRBV7-9 to TRBJ2-7; the D is unclear. This CDR3 is built from 11 residues. Between the trimmed V and J ends, which lost 3 bases and 4 bases, there was a span of 4 bases. CDR1 is SEHNR, CDR2 FQNEAQ, per germline (reference sequence). Here the CDR3 DNA reads TGTGCCAGCAGCTTCGAATACGAGCAGTACTTC. This sequence encodes CASSFEYEQYF.

This clone showed up just once. V gene TRBV5-1 combines with J gene TRBJ2-7; D is perhaps TRBD2 (7 bases). Germline assignment: CDR1 SGHRS and CDR2 YFSETQ. The CDR3 is 16 amino acids. V was cut by 4 bases and J by 0 bases, with 17 bases left in between. CDR3 sequence: CASSRRGGGSSYEQYF. For the CDR3, the DNA is TGCGCCAGCAGCCGCAGGGGCGGCGGGAGCTCCTACGAGCAGTACTTC.

V usage is TRBV27 and J usage is TRBJ1-5; 7 bases agree with TRBD1. The CDR3 has 15 amino acids. Per the germline V gene, CDR1 is MNHEY and CDR2 is SMNVEV (reference sequence). J lost 2 bases, V lost 6 bases, and 7 bases had no gene match. In DNA, the CDR3 is TGTGCCAGCAGCCTGACAGGGTCAGGCAATCAGCCCCAGCATTTT. Residues: CASSLTGSGNQPQHF.

The chain joins TRBV5-4 to TRBJ1-2; D is unclear. V gave up 0 bases and J gave up 0 bases, with 3 bases separating them. The CDR3 has 13 amino acids. CDR1 is SGHNT and CDR2 is YYREEE in the germline V gene (reference sequence). CDR3 bases: TGTGCCAGCAGCTTGGCAGCTAACTATGGCTACACCTTC. Its translation is CASSLAANYGYTF. The whole variable domain, filled in from reference TRBV5-4 and TRBJ1-2, reads ETGVTQSPTHLIKTRGQQVTLRCSSQSGHNTVSWYQQALGQGPQFIFQYYREEENGRGNFPPRFSGLQFPNYSSELNVNALELDDSALYLCASSLAANYGYTFGSGTRLTVV.

V gene TRBV4-1 combines with J gene TRBJ2-5, with 8 bases lining up with TRBD2. The CDR3 has 15 amino acids. J was trimmed by 5 bases and V by 0 bases; bases with no gene match: 5. Germline V gives CDR1 MGHRA, CDR2 YSYEKL. The CDR3 reads CASSQDRLAWETQYF. The CDR3 coding sequence is TGCGCCAGCAGCCAAGATCGACTAGCGTGGGAGACCCAGTACTTC.

J is TRBJ2-7 and V is TRBV28, with D uncertain. CDR1 MDHEN and CDR2 SYDVKM come from the germline V gene. The V gene lost 8 bases and the J gene lost 3 bases, with 11 bases spanning the gap. The length of the CDR3 is 12 residues. The CDR3 loop is CASGRLGYEQYF. CDR3 DNA sequence: TGTGCCAGCGGGCGCCTCGGCTACGAGCAGTACTTC.

This clone is medium-sized. The chain links TRBV19 to TRBJ1-5; 8 bases match TRBD1. In germline, CDR1 is LNHDA, CDR2 SQIVND (reference sequence). The CDR3 covers 14 residues. The V segment lost 4 bases and the J segment 7 bases; nucleotides outside the gene matches: 6. Written as DNA, the CDR3 is TGTGCCAGTAGTACCACAGGGGGAGGGCAGCCCCAGCATTTT. It yields the protein CASSTTGGGQPQHF.

DNA of the CDR3: TGTGCCAGCAGCGCAGGCCGGGACAGGGTAGCTGGAGGGGCCAACGTCCTGACTTTC. This codes for CASSAGRDRVAGGANVLTF. The gene calls are TRBV9 and TRBJ2-6, with 9 bases lining up with TRBD1. CDR3 length equals 19 residues. CDR1 is SGDLS and CDR2 is YYNGEE in the germline V gene. With 3 bases clipped from V and 4 bases from J, the junction kept 14 bases outside the gene matches.

This clone was found a few times. The chain employs TRBV20-1 and TRBJ1-1; TRBD1 matches 8 bases. Looked up from germline, CDR1 is DFQATT and CDR2 is SNEGSKA (reference sequence). This CDR3 is 11 amino acids long. V dropped 6 bases and J dropped 5; count of bases not matched to a gene: 2. Here the CDR3 reads CSADRGTEAFF. For the CDR3, the DNA is TGCAGTGCCGACAGGGGTACTGAAGCTTTCTTT.

V usage is TRBV6-6 and J usage is TRBJ2-7; 10 positions agree with TRBD2. Germline CDR1 is MNHNY and CDR2 is SVGAGI (reference sequence). V was pared by 4 bases and J by 2 bases, with 8 bases of the junction left unmatched. CDR3 size: 16 residues. Here the CDR3 DNA reads TGTGCCAGCAGTTGGAGGCTAGCGGGGGCGACCTACGAGCAGTACTTC. Translated, it gives CASSWRLAGATYEQYF.

The chain employs TRBV19 and TRBJ2-6; D uncertain. CDR1 is LNHDA and CDR2 is SQIVND in the germline V gene (reference sequence). The CDR3 length is 15 residues. V lost 5 bases, J lost 2 bases, and 10 bases lay in between. The chain's CDR3 is CASSWSGTGANVLTF. CDR3 coding DNA: TGTGCCAGTAGTTGGTCTGGGACTGGGGCCAACGTCCTGACTTTC.

This chain connects TRBV5-4 to TRBJ2-5; a possible D gene is TRBD1 (5 bases). Deletions cut 0 bases from V and 5 bases from J, with 8 bases between. The V gene's germline CDR1 is SGHNT and CDR2 YYREEE (reference sequence). There are 13 residues in the CDR3. CDR3: CASSLAKGETQYF. The CDR3 DNA reads as TGTGCCAGCAGCTTGGCCAAGGGGGAGACCCAGTACTTC. Full variable domain (rest looked up from reference TRBV5-4 and TRBJ2-5): ETGVTQSPTHLIKTRGQQVTLRCSSQSGHNTVSWYQQALGQGPQFIFQYYREEENGRGNFPPRFSGLQFPNYSSELNVNALELDDSALYLCASSLAKGETQYFGPGTRLLVL.

The chain has TRBV19 and TRBJ1-2; 10 bases fit TRBD1. Trimming removed 6 bases from V and 4 bases from J; junction bases left unmatched: 2. Germline values: CDR1 LNHDA, CDR2 SQIVND (reference sequence). The CDR3 runs 13 residues. The CDR3 sequence is CASRGQGFYGYTF. The CDR3 DNA reads TGTGCCAGTAGGGGACAGGGGTTCTATGGCTACACCTTC.

The V and J genes are TRBV30 and TRBJ2-7, with D perhaps matching TRBD2 (5 bases). Deletions cut 3 bases from V and 1 base from J, with 7 bases between. CDR1 is GTSNPN, CDR2 SVGIG, per germline (reference sequence). The CDR3 runs to 12 residues. CDR3 in DNA: TGTGCCTGGAGCGAGGGTTCCTACGAGCAGTACTTC. Its protein is CAWSEGSYEQYF.

CDR3 in amino acids: CSVEEDRGLVYGYTF. The CDR3 DNA is TGCAGCGTTGAAGAGGACAGGGGGCTGGTCTATGGCTACACCTTC. V and J are TRBV29-1 and TRBJ1-2; 11 bases map to TRBD1. CDR1 SQVTM and CDR2 ANQGSEA come from the germline V gene. Trimming cost V 0 bases and J 4 bases; bases outside gene matches: 4. This CDR3 is 15 amino acids long.